This T cell receptor (beta chain) was obtained from a study of blood T cell repertoires in COVID-19. The CDR3 loop spans 15 amino acids. Germline trimming cut 4 bases from V and 6 bases from J; bases unmatched to any gene: 5. The germline gives CDR1 LGHDT, CDR2 YNNKEL (reference sequence). Measured with immunoSEQ multiplex PCR; TCRdb has only the in-frame clones, and not every one. This sample has some 700,000 clones, with around 90% found just once. This clone was picked up one time. The J gene is TRBJ1-6, the V gene TRBV3-1 (or the pseudogene TRBV3-2), with 8 bases fitting TRBD1. The sequencing input was peripheral blood. This clonotype was obtained from a woman aged 18 to 35 with acute or convalescent COVID-19. The CDR3 loop reads CASSLGQGPNSPLHF. Written as DNA, the CDR3 is TGTGCCAGCAGCCTTGGACAGGGTCCTAATTCACCCCTCCACTTT.